The source of this T cell receptor beta chain is a study of blood T cells in healthy people across ages. Across the study: With template switching, about one barcoded beta molecule was captured per two T cells. Overall study findings and caveats: Roughly linear age-related decline in beta diversity appeared, significant by age about 37.

A note on this clonotype: Its antigen is undetermined. This may be a read error: a much more frequent sequence differs by one nucleotide.

In germline, CDR1 is KGHSH, CDR2 LQKENI. The CDR3 is 15 residues long. A sample-barcoded 5' primer and a J-beta primer mix were used in a second PCR of roughly 6 to 11 cycles. Each cDNA was tagged by a template-switch adaptor containing 12 random nucleotides. TCRdb re-called the 5' RACE reads through MiXCR, storing one row per CDR3 protein. The sample has about 1.7 million distinct CDR3 sequences; about 30% are singletons. This chain links TRBV18 with TRBJ2-5, with D possibly matching TRBD2 (6 bases). Sequenced material: blood. This clonotype was obtained from a woman in her twenties or thirties in good health. The CDR3 bases are TGTGCCAGCTCACCATCGACGGGGAGGCAAGAGTCCCAGTACTTC. It specifies CASSPSTGRQESQYF.